A selection of T cell receptor beta chains follows, all from one sample in a study of post-analysis software for immune sequencing data. TCRdb processed the PCR reads anew with MiXCR; each CDR3 protein has one entry. There are hundreds of thousands of distinct CDR3 sequences in the sample; about 50% occur only once, and over 4% lies in the top ten. Sequenced: blood. All receptors derive from a girl between 5 and 17 years old with multiple sclerosis. Both conserved end residues are part of each CDR3. D genes are given only for firm matches. A row's size may be missing; if present it is once, few, many or a size class.

D gene: TRBD2; J gene: TRBJ2-7; clone size: NA; V gene: TRBV27; CDR3 length: 15; CDR3 DNA: TGTGCCAGCAGTTCCGGGACTAGCTCTCCCCACGAGCAGTACTTC; CDR3 protein: CASSSGTSSPHEQYF
D gene: NA; J gene: TRBJ2-7; clone size: NA; V gene: TRBV30; CDR3 length: 14; CDR3 DNA: TGTGCCTCTTATGGTCCAGGGGAATCATACGAGCAGTACTTC; CDR3 protein: CASYGPGESYEQYF
D gene: TRBD2; J gene: TRBJ2-7; clone size: NA; V gene: TRBV12-3/TRBV12-4; CDR3 length: 15; CDR3 DNA: TGTGCCAGCAGTTGGTCGCGGGGGGGCCTGATCGAGCAGTACTTC; CDR3 protein: CASSWSRGGLIEQYF
D gene: NA; J gene: TRBJ2-7; clone size: few; V gene: TRBV3-1; CDR3 length: 15; CDR3 DNA: TGTGCCAGCAGCTCAATAACCGGGCCCGCCTACGAGCAGTACTTC; CDR3 protein: CASSSITGPAYEQYF
D gene: NA; J gene: TRBJ2-5; clone size: NA; V gene: TRBV7-3; CDR3 length: 15; CDR3 DNA: TGTGCCAGCAGCCCTCAACCGGGAGCCTCAGAGACCCAGTACTTC; CDR3 protein: CASSPQPGASETQYF
D gene: TRBD2; J gene: TRBJ2-1; clone size: NA; V gene: TRBV3-1; CDR3 length: 18; CDR3 DNA: TGTGCCAGCAGCCAAAAGCGCCGGGCGGGAGATCTGTCGGGTCAGCAGTTCTTC; CDR3 protein: CASSQKRRAGDLSGQQFF
D gene: NA; J gene: TRBJ2-7; clone size: few; V gene: TRBV12-3/TRBV12-4; CDR3 length: 14; CDR3 DNA: TGTGCCAGCATATACTCGGGACACGGCTACGAGCAGTACTTC; CDR3 protein: CASIYSGHGYEQYF
D gene: NA; J gene: TRBJ2-7; clone size: once; V gene: TRBV3-1; CDR3 length: 16; CDR3 DNA: TGTGCCAGCAGCCTCCGAGCGGACAGTGATACCTACGAGCAGTACTTC; CDR3 protein: CASSLRADSDTYEQYF
D gene: TRBD2; J gene: TRBJ2-7; clone size: NA; V gene: TRBV5-1; CDR3 length: 16; CDR3 DNA: TGCGCCAGCAGCTTGCAGCGGGAGGGCGAAGGGTACGAGCAGTACTTC; CDR3 protein: CASSLQREGEGYEQYF
D gene: TRBD1; J gene: TRBJ1-2; clone size: NA; V gene: TRBV10-3; CDR3 length: 14; CDR3 DNA: TGTGCCATCAGCACAGGGGGGACTAACTATGGCTACACCTTC; CDR3 protein: CAISTGGTNYGYTF
D gene: NA; J gene: TRBJ2-7; clone size: NA; V gene: TRBV28; CDR3 length: 15; CDR3 DNA: TGTGCCAGCAGTTTAGCACAGGAAACCTCCTACGAGCAGTACTTC; CDR3 protein: CASSLAQETSYEQYF
D gene: TRBD2; J gene: TRBJ2-7; clone size: few; V gene: TRBV28; CDR3 length: 12; CDR3 DNA: TGTGCCTCCAGGACTAGCGCGTACGAGCAGTACTTC; CDR3 protein: CASRTSAYEQYF
D gene: TRBD2; J gene: TRBJ2-7; clone size: NA; V gene: TRBV20-1; CDR3 length: 16; CDR3 DNA: TGCAGTGCTAGAGATCTGAGCGGGGGGACTTCCTACGAGCAGTACTTC; CDR3 protein: CSARDLSGGTSYEQYF
D gene: NA; J gene: TRBJ2-1; clone size: NA; V gene: TRBV11-2; CDR3 length: 18; CDR3 DNA: TGTGCCAGCAGCCCCGGAAGTCGGAGGGCAGGCTCCTACAATGAGCAGTTCTTC; CDR3 protein: CASSPGSRRAGSYNEQFF
D gene: NA; J gene: TRBJ2-7; clone size: NA; V gene: TRBV2; CDR3 length: 12; CDR3 DNA: TGTGCCAGCAGAGCACAGAGCTACGAGCAGTACTTC; CDR3 protein: CASRAQSYEQYF
D gene: NA; J gene: TRBJ2-7; clone size: NA; V gene: TRBV6-5; CDR3 length: 15; CDR3 DNA: TGTGCCAGCAGCCTCGACCTAGCGCGATCCTACGAGCAGTACTTC; CDR3 protein: CASSLDLARSYEQYF
D gene: NA; J gene: TRBJ2-7; clone size: NA; V gene: TRBV5-1; CDR3 length: 15; CDR3 DNA: TGCGCCAGCAGCTTGGAAGGGTACGGACAACTCGAGCAGTACTTC; CDR3 protein: CASSLEGYGQLEQYF
D gene: NA; J gene: TRBJ2-5; clone size: NA; V gene: TRBV6-5; CDR3 length: 12; CDR3 DNA: TGTGCCACCCGGACAACTCAAGAGACCCAGTACTTC; CDR3 protein: CATRTTQETQYF
D gene: TRBD2; J gene: TRBJ2-2; clone size: NA; V gene: TRBV29-1; CDR3 length: 13; CDR3 DNA: TGCAGCGGGGAGCGGGAGTTTACCGGGGAGCTGTTTTTT; CDR3 protein: CSGEREFTGELFF
D gene: TRBD2; J gene: TRBJ2-4; clone size: NA; V gene: TRBV12-3/TRBV12-4; CDR3 length: 18; CDR3 DNA: TGTGCCAGCAGCCTTTTCGGGGGGGGCGAGGGACCCAAAAACATTCAGTACTTC; CDR3 protein: CASSLFGGGEGPKNIQYF
D gene: TRBD2; J gene: TRBJ2-3; clone size: few; V gene: TRBV6-5; CDR3 length: 18; CDR3 DNA: TGTGCCAGCAGTTACTCGAGCGGACTAGCGGCCTCCACAGATACGCAGTATTTT; CDR3 protein: CASSYSSGLAASTDTQYF
D gene: NA; J gene: TRBJ1-1; clone size: few; V gene: TRBV20-1; CDR3 length: 13; CDR3 DNA: TGCAGTGCTAGAGCGGATCGGTACACTGAAGCTTTCTTT; CDR3 protein: CSARADRYTEAFF
D gene: TRBD1; J gene: TRBJ2-3; clone size: NA; V gene: TRBV15; CDR3 length: 15; CDR3 DNA: TGTGCCACCAGCAGCGACAGGGTGGGCACAGATACGCAGTATTTT; CDR3 protein: CATSSDRVGTDTQYF
D gene: NA; J gene: TRBJ2-4; clone size: few; V gene: TRBV20-1; CDR3 length: 16; CDR3 DNA: TGCAGTGCTAGGGGCACCACGGAGTTGGCCAAAAACATTCAGTACTTC; CDR3 protein: CSARGTTELAKNIQYF
D gene: TRBD2; J gene: TRBJ2-3; clone size: NA; V gene: TRBV5-1; CDR3 length: 13; CDR3 DNA: TGCGCCAGCAGCTTGAGCGGGGGGGATACGCAGTATTTT; CDR3 protein: CASSLSGGDTQYF
D gene: TRBD2; J gene: TRBJ2-3; clone size: NA; V gene: TRBV15; CDR3 length: 16; CDR3 DNA: TGTGCCACCAGCAGACTACCGGGACTAGTCACAGATACGCAGTATTTT; CDR3 protein: CATSRLPGLVTDTQYF
D gene: NA; J gene: TRBJ2-3; clone size: NA; V gene: TRBV25-1; CDR3 length: 13; CDR3 DNA: TGTGCCAGCCACAGCCGTGACACAGATACGCAGTATTTT; CDR3 protein: CASHSRDTDTQYF
D gene: NA; J gene: TRBJ2-7; clone size: few; V gene: TRBV7-9; CDR3 length: 12; CDR3 DNA: TGTGCCAGCAGCCGACCCCAGGCCGAGCAGTACTTC; CDR3 protein: CASSRPQAEQYF
D gene: TRBD2; J gene: TRBJ2-7; clone size: NA; V gene: TRBV29-1; CDR3 length: 12; CDR3 DNA: TGCAGCGCGGGAGGCCATTACTACGAGCAGTACTTC; CDR3 protein: CSAGGHYYEQYF
D gene: TRBD1; J gene: TRBJ2-1; clone size: NA; V gene: TRBV5-1; CDR3 length: 15; CDR3 DNA: TGCGCCAGCAGCTCGGGACAGGTCCTAAACGGTGAGCAGTTCTTC; CDR3 protein: CASSSGQVLNGEQFF
D gene: NA; J gene: TRBJ2-7; clone size: NA; V gene: TRBV7-3; CDR3 length: 13; CDR3 DNA: TGTGCCAGCAGCTTAACGCGTCTGGACGAGCAGTACTTC; CDR3 protein: CASSLTRLDEQYF
D gene: TRBD2; J gene: TRBJ2-5; clone size: NA; V gene: TRBV7-3; CDR3 length: 16; CDR3 DNA: TGTGCCAGCAGCTTGGGGGGGACCTTTGGCCAAGAGACCCAGTACTTC; CDR3 protein: CASSLGGTFGQETQYF
D gene: NA; J gene: TRBJ2-4; clone size: NA; V gene: TRBV18; CDR3 length: 15; CDR3 DNA: TGTGCCAGCTCAGCCCAGCCAGGGGCTCCAAACATTCAGTACTTC; CDR3 protein: CASSAQPGAPNIQYF
D gene: TRBD1; J gene: TRBJ2-1; clone size: NA; V gene: TRBV29-1; CDR3 length: 14; CDR3 DNA: TGCAGCGTTCCTGCGGACAGGGAGGAATCCCAGCAGTTCTTC; CDR3 protein: CSVPADREESQQFF
D gene: TRBD2; J gene: TRBJ2-7; clone size: NA; V gene: TRBV3-1; CDR3 length: 14; CDR3 DNA: TGTGCCAGCAGCCAACTAGCGGCCCCTCGGGAGCAGTACTTC; CDR3 protein: CASSQLAAPREQYF
D gene: TRBD1; J gene: TRBJ2-1; clone size: NA; V gene: TRBV29-1; CDR3 length: 15; CDR3 DNA: TGCAGCGCCCGAACAGGGGTCCCCTCCTACAATGAGCAGTTCTTC; CDR3 protein: CSARTGVPSYNEQFF
D gene: TRBD1; J gene: TRBJ1-5; clone size: NA; V gene: TRBV12-3/TRBV12-4; CDR3 length: 13; CDR3 DNA: TGTGCCAGCACCAGGACAGGGGACCAGCCCCAGCATTTT; CDR3 protein: CASTRTGDQPQHF
D gene: NA; J gene: TRBJ2-3; clone size: few; V gene: TRBV25-1; CDR3 length: 15; CDR3 DNA: TGTGCCAGCAGTCAAATCGGAGCGGTCACAGATACGCAGTATTTT; CDR3 protein: CASSQIGAVTDTQYF
D gene: TRBD2; J gene: TRBJ2-3; clone size: few; V gene: TRBV7-3; CDR3 length: 18; CDR3 DNA: TGTGCCAGCAGTATAGCCCCCGTAGCGGGAGGGGGACCGGATACGCAGTATTTT; CDR3 protein: CASSIAPVAGGGPDTQYF
D gene: TRBD1; J gene: TRBJ2-7; clone size: NA; V gene: TRBV29-1; CDR3 length: 12; CDR3 DNA: TGCAGCGTAATGACAGGGGCCTACGAGCAGTACTTC; CDR3 protein: CSVMTGAYEQYF
D gene: TRBD1; J gene: TRBJ1-2; clone size: NA; V gene: TRBV12-3/TRBV12-4; CDR3 length: 14; CDR3 DNA: TGTGCCAGCAGTTTGAGGGGACAGCCTTATGGCTACACCTTC; CDR3 protein: CASSLRGQPYGYTF
D gene: NA; J gene: TRBJ2-1; clone size: NA; V gene: TRBV4-2; CDR3 length: 18; CDR3 DNA: TGTGCCAGCAGCCAAGAAAGCAGTGGGCAGGGATGGAACAATGAGCAGTTCTTC; CDR3 protein: CASSQESSGQGWNNEQFF
D gene: NA; J gene: TRBJ2-6; clone size: NA; V gene: TRBV25-1; CDR3 length: 16; CDR3 DNA: TGTGCCAGCAGGCCAAGTATGTTCTCTGGGGCCAACGTCCTGACTTTC; CDR3 protein: CASRPSMFSGANVLTF
D gene: NA; J gene: TRBJ2-4; clone size: NA; V gene: TRBV20-1; CDR3 length: 12; CDR3 DNA: TGCAGTGCTAGGGTCCCTGACTCCGTGCAGTACTTC; CDR3 protein: CSARVPDSVQYF
D gene: NA; J gene: TRBJ2-7; clone size: few; V gene: TRBV7-7; CDR3 length: 13; CDR3 DNA: TGTGCCAGCAGCTTAGGGGCGACCTACGAGCAGTACTTC; CDR3 protein: CASSLGATYEQYF
D gene: TRBD2; J gene: TRBJ2-1; clone size: NA; V gene: TRBV20-1; CDR3 length: 18; CDR3 DNA: TGCAGTGCTAGAGGGGGGGAGGAGCGGGAGAAACCATACAATGAGCAGTTCTTC; CDR3 protein: CSARGGEEREKPYNEQFF
D gene: TRBD1; J gene: TRBJ2-1; clone size: NA; V gene: TRBV11-2; CDR3 length: 13; CDR3 DNA: TGTGCCAGCAGCTTAGGACAGGGGAGTGAGCGGTTCTTC; CDR3 protein: CASSLGQGSERFF
D gene: TRBD1; J gene: TRBJ2-7; clone size: few; V gene: TRBV2; CDR3 length: 15; CDR3 DNA: TGTGCCAGCAGTGCGGTGGGACAGGGTTCTGACGAGCAGTACTTC; CDR3 protein: CASSAVGQGSDEQYF
D gene: NA; J gene: TRBJ2-1; clone size: many; V gene: TRBV5-1; CDR3 length: 12; CDR3 DNA: TGTGCCAGCAGCTTAGTGGGCGATGAGCAGTTCTTC; CDR3 protein: CASSLVGDEQFF
D gene: TRBD2; J gene: TRBJ2-5; clone size: NA; V gene: TRBV7-9; CDR3 length: 14; CDR3 DNA: TGTGCCAGCAGAGCGGGAGAATACCAAGAGACCCAGTACTTC; CDR3 protein: CASRAGEYQETQYF
D gene: NA; J gene: TRBJ1-2; clone size: NA; V gene: TRBV29-1; CDR3 length: 15; CDR3 DNA: TGCAGCGTTGTAGAGGCAGGGGAAATCTTCAATGGCTACACCTTC; CDR3 protein: CSVVEAGEIFNGYTF
D gene: NA; J gene: TRBJ2-5; clone size: NA; V gene: TRBV20-1; CDR3 length: 13; CDR3 DNA: TGCAGTGCTAGAGAGGGAGCGAAAGAGACCCAGTACTTC; CDR3 protein: CSAREGAKETQYF
D gene: TRBD2; J gene: TRBJ2-3; clone size: NA; V gene: TRBV7-2; CDR3 length: 16; CDR3 DNA: TGTGCCAGCAGCTTAGTGGGCCAACGGGGGGCAGATACGCAGTATTTT; CDR3 protein: CASSLVGQRGADTQYF
D gene: TRBD2; J gene: TRBJ2-1; clone size: NA; V gene: TRBV20-1; CDR3 length: 14; CDR3 DNA: TGCAGTGCTAGCTCCGGGACTAGGCACAATGAGCAGTTCTTC; CDR3 protein: CSASSGTRHNEQFF
D gene: NA; J gene: TRBJ1-2; clone size: NA; V gene: TRBV3-1; CDR3 length: 15; CDR3 DNA: TGTGCCAGCAGCCAAGGGGGACGAAAAGGGGCTGGCTACACCTTC; CDR3 protein: CASSQGGRKGAGYTF
D gene: NA; J gene: TRBJ2-1; clone size: once; V gene: TRBV5-1; CDR3 length: 14; CDR3 DNA: TGCGCCAGCAGCTTGGGACCACCAGACAATGAGCAGTTCTTC; CDR3 protein: CASSLGPPDNEQFF
D gene: TRBD1; J gene: TRBJ2-7; clone size: NA; V gene: TRBV14; CDR3 length: 15; CDR3 DNA: TGTGCCAGCAGCCTCCCGACAGGGGGATCCTACGAGCAGTACTTC; CDR3 protein: CASSLPTGGSYEQYF